Given below is one T cell receptor (beta chain) in context. The protocol was immunoSEQ multiplex PCR, while the TCRdb copy is restricted to in-frame clones and leaves out a portion. The sample shows 300,000 to 500,000 clones, approximately 90% of them seen only once. The CDR3 spans 13 residues. Germline CDR1 SGHTA, CDR2 FQGNSA. V was cut by 1 base and J by 6 bases, with 7 bases left in between. These data originate in a study of blood T cell repertoires in COVID-19. On the study more broadly: Samples taken during acute and convalescent COVID-19 were collected in the United States, Italy and Spain. Sample material is recorded as cDNA or gDNA derived from T cells, B-cell-depleted T cells, or PBMCs.

Those who participated ranged in age from roughly 18 to 95 years and resided in about two dozen US areas. Cohort placement rested on clinical history that participants reported themselves. Input material: PBMCs or T cells enriched from blood (not recorded which). This TCR was recovered from a woman aged 25 to 39 with acute COVID-19. The chain employs TRBV7-2 and TRBJ2-4; tentative D call: TRBD2 (5 bases). DNA of the CDR3: TGTGCCAGCAGCTTAGATGGAGGAAACATTCAGTACTTC. As protein: CASSLDGGNIQYF.